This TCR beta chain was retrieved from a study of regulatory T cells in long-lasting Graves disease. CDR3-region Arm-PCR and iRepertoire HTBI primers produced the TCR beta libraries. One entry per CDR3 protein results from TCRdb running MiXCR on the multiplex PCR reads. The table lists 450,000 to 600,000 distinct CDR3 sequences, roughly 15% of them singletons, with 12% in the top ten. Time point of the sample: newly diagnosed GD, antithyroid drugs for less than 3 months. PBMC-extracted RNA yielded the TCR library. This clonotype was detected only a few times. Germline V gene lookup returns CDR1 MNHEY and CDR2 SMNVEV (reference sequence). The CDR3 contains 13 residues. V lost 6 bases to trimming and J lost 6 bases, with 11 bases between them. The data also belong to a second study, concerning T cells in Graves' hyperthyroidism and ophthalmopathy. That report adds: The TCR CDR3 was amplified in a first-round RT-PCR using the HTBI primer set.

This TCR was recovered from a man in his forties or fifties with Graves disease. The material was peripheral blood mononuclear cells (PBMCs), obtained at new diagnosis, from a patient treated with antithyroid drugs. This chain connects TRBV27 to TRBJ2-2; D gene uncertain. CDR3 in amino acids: CASSSGPSGELFF. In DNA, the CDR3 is TGTGCCAGCAGCTCCGGGCCATCCGGGGAGCTGTTTTTT.